The rows below give T cell receptor beta chains drawn from one sample of a study of shared clonotypes between healthy human individuals. This table comes from immunoSEQ multiplex PCR, and its TCRdb copy is limited to in-frame clones, with some not included. The data hold some 700,000 clones, with less than 95% observed a single time. Sequencing was carried out using memory CD8+ T cells from PBMCs. All receptors derive from a young man in good health. Some clones in this sample may be carry-over from other donors' samples. Both conserved end residues are part of each CDR3. The order of the fields is J gene, V gene, D gene, clone size, CDR3 protein, CDR3 DNA. D genes are given only for firm matches. Size is stated for part of the rows, as once, few or many counts, or as a class when the clone is expanded.

J gene: TRBJ1-2; V gene: TRBV7-3; D gene: NA; clone size: NA; CDR3 protein: CASSSRGEGGYTF; CDR3 DNA: TGTGCCAGCAGTTCCCGAGGCGAGGGTGGCTACACCTTC
J gene: TRBJ2-1; V gene: TRBV5-6; D gene: NA; clone size: NA; CDR3 protein: CASSFSQSGVVNEQFF; CDR3 DNA: TGTGCCAGCAGCTTTAGCCAATCGGGAGTAGTGAATGAGCAGTTCTTC
J gene: TRBJ2-7; V gene: TRBV27; D gene: TRBD1; clone size: NA; CDR3 protein: CASSPRTGAVNEQYF; CDR3 DNA: TGTGCCAGCAGTCCCAGGACAGGGGCGGTGAACGAGCAGTACTTC
J gene: TRBJ2-7; V gene: TRBV18; D gene: NA; clone size: NA; CDR3 protein: CASSPPGRGGYEQYF; CDR3 DNA: TGTGCCAGCTCACCACCGGGCAGGGGTGGTTACGAGCAGTACTTC
J gene: TRBJ1-1; V gene: TRBV29-1; D gene: NA; clone size: few; CDR3 protein: CSVVGVGGTEAFF; CDR3 DNA: TGCAGCGTTGTAGGGGTTGGTGGCACTGAAGCTTTCTTT
J gene: TRBJ2-7; V gene: TRBV6-5; D gene: NA; clone size: NA; CDR3 protein: CASSYSQGHIAYEQYF; CDR3 DNA: TGTGCCAGCAGTTACTCGCAGGGCCACATCGCCTACGAGCAGTACTTC
J gene: TRBJ2-1; V gene: TRBV4-2; D gene: TRBD1; clone size: NA; CDR3 protein: CASSQGQGAYNEQFF; CDR3 DNA: TGTGCCAGCAGCCAAGGACAGGGGGCCTACAATGAGCAGTTCTTC
J gene: TRBJ2-1; V gene: TRBV7-8; D gene: NA; clone size: few; CDR3 protein: CASSLAVNEQFF; CDR3 DNA: TGTGCCAGCAGCTTAGCGGTCAATGAGCAGTTCTTC
J gene: TRBJ2-5; V gene: TRBV4-1; D gene: NA; clone size: NA; CDR3 protein: CASSQRLGPRETQYF; CDR3 DNA: TGCGCCAGCAGCCAAAGACTAGGACCGCGGGAGACCCAGTACTTC
J gene: TRBJ2-3; V gene: TRBV28; D gene: NA; clone size: NA; CDR3 protein: CASSFPGSGLGADTQYF; CDR3 DNA: TGTGCCAGCAGTTTCCCCGGTAGCGGCTTAGGGGCAGATACGCAGTATTTT
J gene: TRBJ2-2; V gene: TRBV7-6; D gene: TRBD1; clone size: NA; CDR3 protein: CASSTGQGSPTGELFF; CDR3 DNA: TGTGCCAGCAGCACCGGACAGGGAAGCCCCACCGGGGAGCTGTTTTTT
J gene: TRBJ1-1; V gene: TRBV9; D gene: NA; clone size: NA; CDR3 protein: CASSVGPGNTEAFF; CDR3 DNA: TGTGCCAGCAGCGTAGGGCCGGGTAACACTGAAGCTTTCTTT
J gene: TRBJ2-6; V gene: TRBV19; D gene: NA; clone size: NA; CDR3 protein: CASTKQGIGANVLTF; CDR3 DNA: TGTGCCAGTACTAAACAAGGGATTGGGGCCAACGTCCTGACTTTC
J gene: TRBJ2-7; V gene: TRBV2; D gene: TRBD2; clone size: NA; CDR3 protein: CASSPGLAGAKSYEQYF; CDR3 DNA: TGTGCCAGCAGTCCGGGACTAGCGGGAGCAAAATCCTACGAGCAGTACTTC
J gene: TRBJ2-7; V gene: TRBV28; D gene: NA; clone size: NA; CDR3 protein: CASSPILGGPDEQYF; CDR3 DNA: TGTGCCAGCAGCCCAATCTTGGGGGGGCCAGACGAGCAGTACTTC
J gene: TRBJ2-3; V gene: TRBV11-3; D gene: NA; clone size: NA; CDR3 protein: CASSFFPRDTQYF; CDR3 DNA: TGTGCCAGCAGCTTCTTTCCCCGAGATACGCAGTATTTT
J gene: TRBJ2-5; V gene: TRBV2; D gene: NA; clone size: NA; CDR3 protein: CASSLGQTAWETQYF; CDR3 DNA: TGTGCCAGCAGTCTTGGACAGACGGCATGGGAGACCCAGTACTTC
J gene: TRBJ2-1; V gene: TRBV29-1; D gene: TRBD1; clone size: NA; CDR3 protein: CSVGGQGQVLNEQFF; CDR3 DNA: TGCAGCGTTGGGGGACAGGGCCAGGTCTTGAATGAGCAGTTCTTC
J gene: TRBJ2-7; V gene: TRBV7-9; D gene: TRBD2; clone size: NA; CDR3 protein: CASSRTRDYSYEQYF; CDR3 DNA: TGTGCCAGCAGCCGAACGAGGGACTATAGTTACGAGCAGTACTTC
J gene: TRBJ2-1; V gene: TRBV28; D gene: NA; clone size: NA; CDR3 protein: CASSFINDEQFF; CDR3 DNA: TGTGCCAGCAGTTTCATAAATGATGAGCAGTTCTTC
J gene: TRBJ1-4; V gene: TRBV13; D gene: NA; clone size: NA; CDR3 protein: CASSLVGLNEKLFF; CDR3 DNA: TGTGCCAGCAGCTTGGTAGGGTTGAATGAAAAACTGTTTTTT
J gene: TRBJ1-2; V gene: TRBV27; D gene: TRBD1; clone size: once; CDR3 protein: CASSPRGTGWSDGYTF; CDR3 DNA: TGTGCCAGCAGTCCCAGGGGGACAGGGTGGTCGGATGGCTACACCTTC
J gene: TRBJ2-7; V gene: TRBV11-3; D gene: TRBD1; clone size: NA; CDR3 protein: CASSLGTGVTYEQYF; CDR3 DNA: TGTGCCAGCAGCTTAGGGACAGGGGTTACCTACGAGCAGTACTTC
J gene: TRBJ2-3; V gene: TRBV2; D gene: NA; clone size: NA; CDR3 protein: CASVPGQYTDTQYF; CDR3 DNA: TGTGCCAGCGTCCCAGGGCAGTATACAGATACGCAGTATTTT
J gene: TRBJ2-7; V gene: TRBV6-1; D gene: NA; clone size: NA; CDR3 protein: CASSEIRDDVQYF; CDR3 DNA: TGTGCCAGCAGTGAAATTCGGGACGACGTGCAGTACTTC
J gene: TRBJ2-7; V gene: TRBV28; D gene: NA; clone size: NA; CDR3 protein: CASSLSSGKGPWEQYF; CDR3 DNA: TGTGCCAGCAGTTTATCTTCCGGGAAGGGGCCCTGGGAGCAGTACTTC
J gene: TRBJ2-5; V gene: TRBV5-5; D gene: NA; clone size: NA; CDR3 protein: CASSLGSRGTALGQTQYF; CDR3 DNA: TGTGCCAGCAGCTTGGGTAGTCGGGGGACAGCACTTGGACAGACCCAGTACTTC
J gene: TRBJ2-1; V gene: TRBV7-9; D gene: TRBD1; clone size: NA; CDR3 protein: CASSHTNRGPSYNEQFF; CDR3 DNA: TGTGCCAGCAGTCATACTAACAGGGGGCCCAGCTACAATGAGCAGTTCTTC
J gene: TRBJ1-1; V gene: TRBV30; D gene: NA; clone size: NA; CDR3 protein: CAWSVAHPVSRVNTEAFF; CDR3 DNA: TGTGCCTGGAGTGTAGCCCACCCCGTAAGCCGGGTGAACACTGAAGCTTTCTTT
J gene: TRBJ2-7; V gene: TRBV5-4; D gene: NA; clone size: NA; CDR3 protein: CASNYRDSYEQYF; CDR3 DNA: TGTGCCAGCAACTACAGGGATTCCTACGAGCAGTACTTC
J gene: TRBJ2-7; V gene: TRBV27; D gene: NA; clone size: NA; CDR3 protein: CASSPRGNSYEQYF; CDR3 DNA: TGTGCCAGCAGTCCCCGGGGGAACTCCTACGAGCAGTACTTC
J gene: TRBJ2-2; V gene: TRBV7-9; D gene: NA; clone size: NA; CDR3 protein: CASSLYLRFGSTGELFF; CDR3 DNA: TGTGCCAGCAGCTTATATCTCCGGTTCGGAAGCACCGGGGAGCTGTTTTTT
J gene: TRBJ2-4; V gene: TRBV30; D gene: NA; clone size: once; CDR3 protein: CAWSDAWTAENIQYF; CDR3 DNA: TGTGCCTGGAGCGACGCTTGGACAGCCGAAAACATTCAGTACTTC
J gene: TRBJ1-2; V gene: TRBV5-6; D gene: TRBD1; clone size: many; CDR3 protein: CASSFGTGPGYTF; CDR3 DNA: TGTGCCAGCAGCTTCGGGACAGGGCCCGGCTACACCTTC
J gene: TRBJ2-5; V gene: TRBV2; D gene: TRBD2; clone size: NA; CDR3 protein: CATARPSGRKETQYF; CDR3 DNA: TGTGCCACAGCGAGACCTAGCGGGAGAAAAGAGACCCAGTACTTC
J gene: TRBJ2-1; V gene: TRBV12-5; D gene: NA; clone size: NA; CDR3 protein: CASGSPHWPSQNEQFF; CDR3 DNA: TGTGCTAGTGGTTCCCCTCATTGGCCGTCCCAAAATGAGCAGTTCTTC
J gene: TRBJ1-1; V gene: TRBV27; D gene: NA; clone size: NA; CDR3 protein: CASSMTDNTEAFF; CDR3 DNA: TGTGCCAGCAGTATGACAGACAACACTGAAGCTTTCTTT
J gene: TRBJ2-5; V gene: TRBV7-9; D gene: NA; clone size: once; CDR3 protein: CASSEILETQYF; CDR3 DNA: TGTGCCAGCAGCGAAATTCTCGAGACCCAGTACTTC
J gene: TRBJ2-7; V gene: TRBV15; D gene: TRBD2; clone size: NA; CDR3 protein: CATSKGTSGSHEQYF; CDR3 DNA: TGTGCCACCAGCAAAGGAACTAGCGGGAGTCACGAGCAGTACTTC
J gene: TRBJ1-1; V gene: TRBV19; D gene: NA; clone size: NA; CDR3 protein: CASSTRNTQNTEAFF; CDR3 DNA: TGTGCCAGTAGTACTCGGAACACACAGAACACTGAAGCTTTCTTT
J gene: TRBJ2-7; V gene: TRBV28; D gene: NA; clone size: NA; CDR3 protein: CASSGGLAYEQYF; CDR3 DNA: TGTGCCAGCAGTGGGGGACTCGCCTACGAGCAGTACTTC
J gene: TRBJ2-1; V gene: TRBV27; D gene: NA; clone size: NA; CDR3 protein: CASSLAGSSYNEQFF; CDR3 DNA: TGTGCCAGCAGTTTAGCGGGTAGCTCCTACAATGAGCAGTTCTTC
J gene: TRBJ2-4; V gene: TRBV27; D gene: NA; clone size: NA; CDR3 protein: CASSNAIAKNIQYF; CDR3 DNA: TGTGCCAGCAGTAACGCAATAGCCAAAAACATTCAGTACTTC
J gene: TRBJ1-1; V gene: TRBV19; D gene: NA; clone size: few; CDR3 protein: CASSMIQELNTEAFF; CDR3 DNA: TGTGCCAGTAGTATGATCCAGGAGTTGAACACTGAAGCTTTCTTT
J gene: TRBJ2-7; V gene: TRBV18; D gene: NA; clone size: NA; CDR3 protein: CASSRDSYEQYF; CDR3 DNA: TGTGCCAGCTCACGAGATAGCTACGAGCAGTACTTC
J gene: TRBJ2-1; V gene: TRBV7-2; D gene: NA; clone size: NA; CDR3 protein: CASSPRQGTYNEQFF; CDR3 DNA: TGTGCCAGCAGCCCGCGGCAGGGGACCTACAATGAGCAGTTCTTC
J gene: TRBJ2-1; V gene: TRBV7-8; D gene: NA; clone size: NA; CDR3 protein: CASKSSGRSYNEQFF; CDR3 DNA: TGTGCCAGCAAAAGCAGCGGTCGGTCCTACAATGAGCAGTTCTTC
J gene: TRBJ2-3; V gene: TRBV27; D gene: TRBD2; clone size: once; CDR3 protein: CASSLLGGRVLDTQYF; CDR3 DNA: TGTGCCAGCAGTTTATTAGGAGGGAGGGTTTTGGATACGCAGTATTTT
J gene: TRBJ1-2; V gene: TRBV5-1; D gene: NA; clone size: NA; CDR3 protein: CASGESWGVGYTF; CDR3 DNA: TGCGCCAGCGGGGAAAGTTGGGGAGTCGGCTACACCTTC
J gene: TRBJ1-1; V gene: TRBV15; D gene: NA; clone size: NA; CDR3 protein: CATSRSMNTEAFF; CDR3 DNA: TGTGCCACCAGCAGAAGCATGAACACTGAAGCTTTCTTT
J gene: TRBJ2-7; V gene: TRBV7-2; D gene: NA; clone size: NA; CDR3 protein: CASSLGEIGEQYF; CDR3 DNA: TGTGCCAGCAGCTTAGGTGAGATTGGTGAGCAGTACTTC
J gene: TRBJ2-7; V gene: TRBV29-1; D gene: NA; clone size: NA; CDR3 protein: CSVEAVEGGTYEQYF; CDR3 DNA: TGCAGCGTTGAGGCGGTGGAGGGGGGAACCTACGAGCAGTACTTC
J gene: TRBJ2-7; V gene: TRBV28; D gene: NA; clone size: NA; CDR3 protein: CASTQPRPYEQYF; CDR3 DNA: TGTGCCAGCACCCAGCCCAGACCCTACGAGCAGTACTTC
J gene: TRBJ2-1; V gene: TRBV9; D gene: NA; clone size: once; CDR3 protein: CASSVEGDPSRVF; CDR3 DNA: TGTGCCAGCAGCGTAGAGGGGGATCCCTCTAGGGTCTTC
J gene: TRBJ2-1; V gene: TRBV27; D gene: NA; clone size: once; CDR3 protein: CASSSFPLNSYNEQFF; CDR3 DNA: TGTGCCAGCAGTTCCTTTCCCCTGAACTCCTACAATGAGCAGTTCTTC
J gene: TRBJ1-3; V gene: TRBV5-6; D gene: TRBD1; clone size: NA; CDR3 protein: CASSLGYRGSGNTIYF; CDR3 DNA: TGTGCCAGCAGCTTGGGGTACAGGGGGTCTGGAAACACCATATATTTT
J gene: TRBJ2-7; V gene: TRBV5-4; D gene: TRBD2; clone size: NA; CDR3 protein: CASSLPGTNSYEQYF; CDR3 DNA: TGTGCCAGCAGCTTACCCGGGACTAACTCCTACGAGCAGTACTTC